The 30 T cell receptor beta chains presented below share a single source sample, sequenced in a study of T-cell reconstitution after alpha-beta-depleted transplantation in children. The library targeted TCRbeta and was prepared with unique molecular identifiers. TCRdb ran MiXCR on the PCR reads and lists one entry per CDR3 protein. The sample includes 350,000 to 500,000 distinct CDR3 sequences, approximately 41% of them seen just once. The source was PBMCs, collected before TCRalphabeta/CD19-depleted stem cell transplant. The receptors derive from a girl aged 2 to 9 with aplastic anemia, due to receive a stem cell transplant.

The V and J genes are TRBV7-6 and TRBJ1-5, with 7 bases aligning to TRBD1. The V segment lost 0 bases and the J segment 0 bases; nucleotides outside the gene matches: 2. The CDR3 runs to 16 residues. The germline V gene has CDR1 SGHVS and CDR2 FNYEAQ. CDR3 DNA: TGTGCCAGCAGCTTAGCGGACAGGTATAGCAATCAGCCCCAGCATTTT. It is translated as CASSLADRYSNQPQHF.

The chain is built from TRBV20-1 and TRBJ2-1; TRBD1 is a possible D gene (6 bases). Trimming took off 6 bases at V and 5 bases at J, with 14 bases between the two ends. Germline lookup yields CDR1 DFQATT and CDR2 SNEGSKA (reference sequence). The CDR3 consists of 13 residues. The CDR3 spells CSAGWGQDNEQFF. The DNA of the CDR3 is TGCAGTGCGGGCTGGGGGCAGGACAATGAGCAGTTCTTC.

The chain couples TRBV12-3 or TRBV12-4 to TRBJ2-5, with 8 positions matching TRBD1. The CDR3 is made up of 15 amino acids. V was pared by 3 bases and J by 5 bases, with 8 bases of the junction left unmatched. This chain's CDR3 is CASSLLTGVGETQYF. CDR3 DNA: TGTGCCAGCAGTTTGTTGACAGGGGTGGGTGAGACCCAGTACTTC.

This chain connects TRBV29-1 to TRBJ1-1, with D unresolved. Germline CDR1 reads SQVTM; CDR2 reads ANQGSEA. This CDR3 is 14 amino acids long. Between the trimmed V and J ends, which lost 3 bases and 6 bases, there was a span of 17 bases. The CDR3 DNA is TGCAGCGTTGAGTTGGGGTCGGGTTTCGCTGAAGCTTTCTTT. Translation: CSVELGSGFAEAFF.

The V and J genes are TRBV20-1 and TRBJ2-7; perhaps TRBD2 as D (5 bases). Germline CDR1 reads DFQATT; CDR2 reads SNEGSKA (reference sequence). Trimming left V 5 bases short and J 2 bases short, with 13 bases between. The CDR3 is made up of 13 amino acids. CDR3 amino acids: CSAPAGRPYEQYF. Written as DNA, the CDR3 is TGCAGTGCTCCGGCGGGCCGGCCCTACGAGCAGTACTTC.

The genes are TRBV5-5 and TRBJ1-1; D call uncertain. Germline CDR1 SGHKS, CDR2 YYEKEE (reference sequence). The ends were cut back, 3 bases at V and 6 bases at J, with 15 bases in the middle. The CDR3 spans 14 residues. CDR3 protein: CASSSGWAVAEAFF. As DNA, the CDR3 is TGTGCCAGCAGCTCCGGGTGGGCGGTCGCTGAAGCTTTCTTT.

This clonotype has a handful of counts. The J gene is TRBJ2-5, the V gene TRBV20-1; D gene ambiguous. The CDR3 covers 13 residues. CDR1 and CDR2 (germline): DFQATT, SNEGSKA (reference sequence). V shed 0 bases and J shed 6 bases, with 11 bases lying between them. DNA of the CDR3: TGCAGTGCTAGAGATGAGACAACGAAGACCCAGTACTTC. It yields the protein CSARDETTKTQYF.

This clonotype was counted once. The chain has TRBV7-9 and TRBJ2-5; 7 positions agree with TRBD1. The V and J ends lost 6 bases and 0 bases, in that order; junction bases with no gene match: 7. Germline-derived CDR1 and CDR2 are SEHNR and FQNEAQ (reference sequence). This CDR3 spans 15 amino acids. CDR3 coding DNA: TGTGCCAGCAGTTGGACAGGCCTGTACCAAGAGACCCAGTACTTC. This sequence encodes CASSWTGLYQETQYF.

V gene TRBV7-9 combines with J gene TRBJ1-6; no reliable D call. V lost 1 base, J lost 7 bases, and 8 bases lay in between. The length of the CDR3 is 14 residues. Germline loops: CDR1 SEHNR, CDR2 FQNEAQ (reference sequence). CDR3 in DNA: TGTGCCAGCAGCTTAGTGTCAGAGAATTCACCCCTCCACTTT. It yields the protein CASSLVSENSPLHF. The whole variable domain, filled in from reference TRBV7-9 and TRBJ1-6, reads DTGVSQNPRHKITKRGQNVTFRCDPISEHNRLYWYRQTLGQGPEFLTYFQNEAQLEKSRLLSDRFSAERPKGSFSTLEIQRTEQGDSAMYLCASSLVSENSPLHFGNGTRLTVT.

The chain links TRBV28 to TRBJ1-5; maybe TRBD1 (6 bases). Germline V gene lookup returns CDR1 MDHEN and CDR2 SYDVKM. V was clipped by 8 bases and J by 7 bases, with 18 bases between them. This CDR3 is built from 14 residues. CDR3 sequence: CASRKPQGHQPQHF. CDR3 DNA: TGTGCCAGCCGGAAACCACAGGGTCACCAGCCCCAGCATTTT.

The chain employs TRBV15 and TRBJ2-3; 8 bases match TRBD1. The CDR3 consists of 14 residues. V lost 4 bases to trimming and J lost 5 bases; unmatched junction nucleotides: 5. Germline CDR1 LNHNV, CDR2 YYDKDF (reference sequence). CDR3 in amino acids: CATSTRQGLDTQYF. In DNA, the CDR3 is TGTGCCACCAGCACCAGACAGGGGTTAGATACGCAGTATTTT.

This clonotype was detected only a few times. V gene TRBV19 combines with J gene TRBJ2-5; TRBD2 matches 7 bases. Germline CDR1 LNHDA, CDR2 SQIVND (reference sequence). Trimming cost V 9 bases and J 4 bases; bases outside gene matches: 8. The CDR3 length is 13 residues. Here the CDR3 DNA reads TGTGCCAGCACCTCGGGGGGACGAGAGACCCAGTACTTC. This encodes CASTSGGRETQYF.

This clonotype was recorded many times. The V and J genes are TRBV12-3 or TRBV12-4 and TRBJ1-1; perhaps TRBD1 as D (6 bases). This CDR3 has 15 residues. V gave up 5 bases and J gave up 5 bases, with 18 bases separating them. The chain's CDR3 is CASSNDLTGWTEAFF. The CDR3 coding sequence is TGTGCCAGCAGTAACGACCTAACAGGGTGGACTGAAGCTTTCTTT.

In this sample, this clonotype turned up many times. The chain joins TRBV12-3 or TRBV12-4 to TRBJ1-5; tentatively, D is TRBD1 (6 bases). The CDR3 totals 15 residues. Trimming removed 1 base at V and 0 bases at J, with 7 bases between. CDR3 DNA sequence: TGTGCCAGCAGTTTAGGGGACACTAGCAATCAGCCCCAGCATTTT. Translating gives CASSLGDTSNQPQHF.

This clonotype has ten or more counts. The chain employs TRBV12-3 or TRBV12-4 and TRBJ1-3; D gene unclear. This CDR3 is 14 amino acids long. The V and J ends lost 2 bases and 1 base respectively, with 6 bases between them. CDR3 in DNA: TGTGCCAGCAGTTTAACCGGGTCTGGAAACACCATATATTTT. Translating it yields CASSLTGSGNTIYF.

The chain couples TRBV7-9 to TRBJ2-1; tentatively, D is TRBD1 or TRBD2 (5 bases each). V lost 5 bases and J 5 bases, leaving 13 bases between the germline ends. The CDR3 is made up of 14 amino acids. The V gene's germline CDR1 is SEHNR and CDR2 FQNEAQ (reference sequence). The CDR3 bases are TGTGCCAGCAGCAAACCGGGACCCAACAATGAGCAGTTCTTC. It codes for CASSKPGPNNEQFF.

The genes are TRBV5-1 and TRBJ2-1, with a tentative D call TRBD2 (6 bases). V was clipped by 4 bases and J by 8 bases, with 13 bases between them. Per the germline V gene, CDR1 is SGHRS and CDR2 is YFSETQ. This CDR3 comprises 13 residues. As DNA, the CDR3 is TGCGCCAGCAGCCCGACTAGTGGCGATGAGCAGTTCTTC. It encodes CASSPTSGDEQFF.

The chain has TRBV28 and TRBJ2-7; D uncertain. With 6 bases removed from V and 3 bases from J, the gap between germline ends came to 9 bases. The CDR3 runs 12 residues. Germline CDR1 MDHEN, CDR2 SYDVKM. The CDR3 spells CASRIPNYEQYF. The CDR3 region has the DNA TGTGCCAGCAGAATACCTAACTACGAGCAGTACTTC.

The chain uses TRBV20-1 and TRBJ2-4; D might be TRBD2 (5 bases). The CDR3 length is 14 residues. Looked up from germline, CDR1 is DFQATT and CDR2 is SNEGSKA (reference sequence). The germline V and J ends were trimmed by 3 bases and 0 bases, with 9 bases remaining between them. DNA for the CDR3: TGCAGTGCTAGGTTCGCGGGAGCCAAAAACATTCAGTACTTC. It translates to CSARFAGAKNIQYF.

The rearrangement links TRBV4-2 to TRBJ2-5; 7 nucleotides agree with TRBD2. The junction had 10 bases not matched to a gene; V was cut back by 0 bases and J by 9 bases. This CDR3 is 15 amino acids long. CDR1 is LGHNA, CDR2 YNFKEQ, per germline. The CDR3 reads CASSQDRASGEAQYF. The CDR3 DNA is TGTGCCAGCAGCCAAGATCGGGCTAGCGGTGAGGCCCAGTACTTC.

This clonotype appeared a few times. The chain couples TRBV20-1 to TRBJ2-1, with TRBD2 matching over 8 bases. The CDR3 is 18 residues long. J was trimmed by 7 bases and V by 3 bases; bases with no gene match: 20. Germline CDR1 is DFQATT and CDR2 is SNEGSKA (reference sequence). CDR3 sequence (DNA): TGCAGTGCTAGTGTGATTAGCGGGATAAGTAAAGATTTGAATGAGCAGTTCTTC. Encoded protein: CSASVISGISKDLNEQFF.

This chain links TRBV20-1 with TRBJ2-1, with TRBD1 identical over 7 bases. Germline loops: CDR1 DFQATT, CDR2 SNEGSKA (reference sequence). The V gene end was trimmed by 6 bases and the J gene end by 7 bases; junction bases not matched to a gene: 18. The CDR3 runs 16 residues. CDR3 in DNA: TGCAGTGCGAGAAAACCGGGACAGTCACTTCAGAATGAGCAGTTCTTC. Residues: CSARKPGQSLQNEQFF.

This clonotype was seen a few times. V gene TRBV4-2 combines with J gene TRBJ2-1, with 13 bases matching TRBD2. V dropped 0 bases and J dropped 7; count of bases not matched to a gene: 6. This CDR3 is built from 17 residues. CDR1 and CDR2 (germline): LGHNA, YNFKEQ. CDR3 DNA: TGTGCCAGCAGCCAAGATATGACTAGCGGGAGGCTAAATGAGCAGTTCTTC. This sequence encodes CASSQDMTSGRLNEQFF.

This clonotype was counted a single time. The chain links TRBV29-1 to TRBJ2-5; 7 positions agree with TRBD1. This CDR3 region has 12 residues. Germline V gene sequence: CDR1 SQVTM, CDR2 ANQGSEA. Trimming cost V 5 bases and J 3 bases; bases outside gene matches: 3. CDR3 protein: CSVSGTEETQYF. DNA for the CDR3: TGCAGCGTTTCTGGGACAGAAGAGACCCAGTACTTC.

The V gene is TRBV7-3, the J gene TRBJ1-6, with 10 bases that match TRBD1. CDR1 is SGHTA and CDR2 is FQGTGA in the germline V gene. Trimming took 5 bases from V and 4 from J; bases not matched to a gene: 8. The CDR3 covers 17 residues. In DNA form, the CDR3 reads TGTGCCAGCAGCCTAAAGACAGGGGGCTCATATAATTCACCCCTCCACTTT. Its protein is CASSLKTGGSYNSPLHF.

The chain has TRBV11-2 and TRBJ2-5, with 8 positions matching TRBD1. Germline-derived CDR1 and CDR2 are SGHAT and FQNNGV. This CDR3 region has 17 residues. With 0 bases clipped from V and 1 base from J, the junction kept 7 bases outside the gene matches. CDR3 nucleotides: TGTGCCAGCAGCTTAGATCCCCAGGGGGCGACCCAAGAGACCCAGTACTTC. It codes for CASSLDPQGATQETQYF. The entire variable domain, with the rest obtained from reference TRBV11-2 and TRBJ2-5, is as follows: EAGVAQSPRYKIIEKRQSVAFWCNPISGHATLYWYQQILGQGPKLLIQFQNNGVVDDSQLPKDRFSAERLKGVDSTLKIQPAKLEDSAVYLCASSLDPQGATQETQYFGPGTRLLVL.

J is TRBJ2-5 and V is TRBV20-1; 12 bases agree with TRBD2. The length of the CDR3 is 16 residues. J was trimmed by 4 bases and V by 6 bases; bases with no gene match: 12. Germline V gene sequence: CDR1 DFQATT, CDR2 SNEGSKA (reference sequence). The CDR3 sequence: CSALPAEGLAGETQYF. As DNA, the CDR3 is TGCAGTGCCCTACCTGCCGAGGGACTAGCGGGAGAGACCCAGTACTTC.

The V and J genes are TRBV12-3 or TRBV12-4 and TRBJ2-2; a possible D gene is TRBD2 (6 bases). V lost 6 bases and J 5 bases, leaving 13 bases between the germline ends. This CDR3 contains 14 residues. The DNA of the CDR3 is TGTGCCAGCAGGCGACTAGAGTCGACCGGGGAGCTGTTTTTT. The encoded protein is CASRRLESTGELFF.

This chain connects TRBV3-1 to TRBJ2-2; possibly TRBD2 for D (5 bases). Germline-derived CDR1 and CDR2 are LGHDT and YNNKEL (reference sequence). The V end was cut by 1 base, the J end by 4 bases, with 10 bases between. CDR3 length equals 15 residues. The CDR3 loop is CASSQAGLFTGELFF. The CDR3 region has the DNA TGTGCCAGCAGCCAAGCGGGATTATTCACCGGGGAGCTGTTTTTT.

Concerning this clonotype itself: A clone one base away is much larger, so this may be a read error. The rearrangement links TRBV12-3 or TRBV12-4 to TRBJ1-1; 10 nucleotides align to TRBD1. V gave up 7 bases and J gave up 6 bases; unmatched junction bases: 5. The CDR3 has 13 residues. This CDR3 is CASNDRGRPEAFF. CDR3 in DNA: TGTGCCAGCAACGACAGGGGGCGGCCTGAAGCTTTCTTT.